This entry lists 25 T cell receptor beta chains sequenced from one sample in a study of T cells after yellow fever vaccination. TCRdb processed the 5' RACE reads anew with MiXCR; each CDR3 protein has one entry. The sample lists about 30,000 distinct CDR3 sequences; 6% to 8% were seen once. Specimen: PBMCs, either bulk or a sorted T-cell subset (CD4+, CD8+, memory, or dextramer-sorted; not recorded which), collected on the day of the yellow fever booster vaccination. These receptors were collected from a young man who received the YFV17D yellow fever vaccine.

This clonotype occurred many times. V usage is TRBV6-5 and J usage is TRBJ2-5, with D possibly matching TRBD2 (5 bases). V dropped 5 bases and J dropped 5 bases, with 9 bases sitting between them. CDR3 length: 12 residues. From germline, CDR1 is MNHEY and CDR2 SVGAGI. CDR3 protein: CASSIRGETQYF. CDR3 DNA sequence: TGTGCCAGCAGTATCCGCGGGGAGACCCAGTACTTC.

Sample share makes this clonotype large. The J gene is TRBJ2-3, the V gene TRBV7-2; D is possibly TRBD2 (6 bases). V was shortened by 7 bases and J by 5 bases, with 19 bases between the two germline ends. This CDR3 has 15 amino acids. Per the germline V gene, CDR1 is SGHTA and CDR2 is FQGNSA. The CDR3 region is CASTKWDLVGDTQYF. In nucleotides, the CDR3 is TGTGCCAGCACCAAATGGGACTTGGTTGGAGATACGCAGTATTTT.

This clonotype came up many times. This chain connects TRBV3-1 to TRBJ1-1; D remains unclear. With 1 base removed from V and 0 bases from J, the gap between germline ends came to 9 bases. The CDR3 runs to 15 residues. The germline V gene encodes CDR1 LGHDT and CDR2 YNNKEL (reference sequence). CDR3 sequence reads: CASSQGYTLNTEAFF. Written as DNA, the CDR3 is TGTGCCAGCAGCCAAGGATACACCTTGAACACTGAAGCTTTCTTT.

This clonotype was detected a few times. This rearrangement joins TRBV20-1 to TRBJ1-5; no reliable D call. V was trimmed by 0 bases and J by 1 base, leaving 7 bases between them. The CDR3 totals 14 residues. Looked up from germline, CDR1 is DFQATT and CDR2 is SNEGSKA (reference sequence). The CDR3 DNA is TGCAGTGCTAGAGATACGCTGAGCAATCAGCCCCAGCATTTT. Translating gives CSARDTLSNQPQHF.

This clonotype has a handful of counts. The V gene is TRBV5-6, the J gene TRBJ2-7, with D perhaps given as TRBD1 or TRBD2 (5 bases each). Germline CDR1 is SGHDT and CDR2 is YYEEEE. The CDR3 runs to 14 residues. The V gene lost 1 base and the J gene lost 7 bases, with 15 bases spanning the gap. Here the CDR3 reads CASSLIGAGVEQYF. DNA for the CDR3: TGTGCCAGCAGCTTGATCGGGGCCGGGGTGGAGCAGTACTTC.

CDR3 coding DNA: TGTGCCAGCAGCCCCCTAGGGACAGGGAGAACCGAGCAGTACTTC. It yields the protein CASSPLGTGRTEQYF. The chain employs TRBV3-1 and TRBJ2-7; 9 nucleotides agree with TRBD1. J gave up 6 bases and V 4 bases, and 10 bases lay outside the gene matches. CDR1 and CDR2 (germline): LGHDT, YNNKEL (reference sequence). This CDR3 region has 15 residues.

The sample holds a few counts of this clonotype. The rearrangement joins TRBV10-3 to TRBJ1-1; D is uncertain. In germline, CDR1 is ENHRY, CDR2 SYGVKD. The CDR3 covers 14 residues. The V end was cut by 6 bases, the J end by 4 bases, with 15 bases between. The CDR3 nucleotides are TGTGCCATCAGCCTTAGTACAGCGACCACTGAAGCTTTCTTT. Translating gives CAISLSTATTEAFF.

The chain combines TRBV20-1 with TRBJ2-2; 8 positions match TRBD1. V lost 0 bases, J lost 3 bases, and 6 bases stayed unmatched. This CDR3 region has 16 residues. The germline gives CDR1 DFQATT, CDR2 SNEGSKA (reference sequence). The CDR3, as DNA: TGCAGTGCTAGAGATGGCAGGGGGCTAGACACCGGGGAGCTGTTTTTT. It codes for CSARDGRGLDTGELFF.

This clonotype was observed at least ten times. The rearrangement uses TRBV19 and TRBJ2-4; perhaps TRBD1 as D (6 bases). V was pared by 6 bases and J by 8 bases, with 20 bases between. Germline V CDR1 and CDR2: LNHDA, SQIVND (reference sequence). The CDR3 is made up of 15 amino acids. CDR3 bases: TGTGCCAGTAGCAGGGGACGGACAGCCCAGGACATTCAGTACTTC. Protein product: CASSRGRTAQDIQYF. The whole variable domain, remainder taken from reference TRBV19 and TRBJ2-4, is DGGITQSPKYLFRKEGQNVTLSCEQNLNHDAMYWYRQDPGQGLRLIYYSQIVNDFQKGDIAEGYSVSREKKESFPLTVTSAQKNPTAFYLCASSRGRTAQDIQYFGAGTRLSVL.

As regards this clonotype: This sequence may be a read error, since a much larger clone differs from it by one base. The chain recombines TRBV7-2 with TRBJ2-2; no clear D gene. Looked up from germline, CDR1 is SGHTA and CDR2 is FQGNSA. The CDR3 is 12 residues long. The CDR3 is CASSLITVELFF. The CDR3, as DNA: TGTGCCAGCAGCTTAATTACCGTGGAGCTGTTTTTT.

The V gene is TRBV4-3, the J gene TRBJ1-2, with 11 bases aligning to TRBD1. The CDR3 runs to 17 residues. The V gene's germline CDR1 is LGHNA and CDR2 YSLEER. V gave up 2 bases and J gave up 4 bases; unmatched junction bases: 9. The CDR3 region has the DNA TGCGCCAGCAGCCAACTAAGGACAGGGGGCTTTATCTATGGCTACACCTTC. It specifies CASSQLRTGGFIYGYTF.

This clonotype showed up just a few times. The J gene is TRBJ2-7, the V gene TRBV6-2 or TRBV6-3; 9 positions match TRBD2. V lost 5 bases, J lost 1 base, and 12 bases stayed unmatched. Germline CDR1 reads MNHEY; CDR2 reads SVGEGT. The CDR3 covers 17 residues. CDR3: CASSPLAGNSFSYEQYF. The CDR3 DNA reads TGTGCCAGCAGTCCACTAGCGGGCAATTCGTTTTCCTACGAGCAGTACTTC.

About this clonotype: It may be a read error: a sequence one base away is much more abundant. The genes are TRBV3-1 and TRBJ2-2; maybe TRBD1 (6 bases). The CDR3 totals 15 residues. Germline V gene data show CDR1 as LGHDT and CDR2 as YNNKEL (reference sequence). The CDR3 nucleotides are TGTGCCTGCAGCCGACAGGTGATGGGCGGCGGGGAGCTGTTTTTT. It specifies CACSRQVMGGGELFF. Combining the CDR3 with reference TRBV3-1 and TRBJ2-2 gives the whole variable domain DTAVSQTPKYLVTQMGNDKSIKCEQNLGHDTMYWYKQDSKKFLKIMFSYNNKELIINETVPNRFSPKSPDKAHLNLHINSLELGDSAVYFCACSRQVMGGGELFFGEGSRLTVL.

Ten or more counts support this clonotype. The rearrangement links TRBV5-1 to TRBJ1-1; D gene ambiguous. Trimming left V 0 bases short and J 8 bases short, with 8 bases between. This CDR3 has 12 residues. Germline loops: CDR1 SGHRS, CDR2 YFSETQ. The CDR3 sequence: CASSLAGPEAFF. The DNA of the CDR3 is TGCGCCAGCAGCTTGGCCGGTCCGGAAGCTTTCTTT.

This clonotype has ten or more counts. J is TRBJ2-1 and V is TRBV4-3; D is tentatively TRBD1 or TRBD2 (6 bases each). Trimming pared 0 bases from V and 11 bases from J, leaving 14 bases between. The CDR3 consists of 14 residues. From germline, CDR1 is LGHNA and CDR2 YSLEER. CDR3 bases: TGCGCCAGCAGCCAAGATGGGGGGCTAGCCAAGCAGTTCTTC. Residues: CASSQDGGLAKQFF.

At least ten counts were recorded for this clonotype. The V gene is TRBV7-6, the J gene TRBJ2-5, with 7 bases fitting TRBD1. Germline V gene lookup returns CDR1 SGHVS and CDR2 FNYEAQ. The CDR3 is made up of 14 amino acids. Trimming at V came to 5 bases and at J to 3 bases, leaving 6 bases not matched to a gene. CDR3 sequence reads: CASSLGTAKETQYF. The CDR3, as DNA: TGTGCCAGCAGCCTCGGGACAGCTAAAGAGACCCAGTACTTC.

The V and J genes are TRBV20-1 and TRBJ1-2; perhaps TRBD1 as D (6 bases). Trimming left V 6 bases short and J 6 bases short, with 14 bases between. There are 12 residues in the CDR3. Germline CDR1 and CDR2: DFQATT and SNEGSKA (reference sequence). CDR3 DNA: TGCAGTGCCGTTCAGGGGCAGAATGGCTACACCTTC. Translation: CSAVQGQNGYTF.

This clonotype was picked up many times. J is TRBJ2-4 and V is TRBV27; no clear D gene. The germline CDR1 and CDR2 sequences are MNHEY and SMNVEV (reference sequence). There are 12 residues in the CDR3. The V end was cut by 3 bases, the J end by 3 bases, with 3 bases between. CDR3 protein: CASSFGKNIQYF. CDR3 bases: TGTGCCAGCAGTTTCGGCAAAAACATTCAGTACTTC.

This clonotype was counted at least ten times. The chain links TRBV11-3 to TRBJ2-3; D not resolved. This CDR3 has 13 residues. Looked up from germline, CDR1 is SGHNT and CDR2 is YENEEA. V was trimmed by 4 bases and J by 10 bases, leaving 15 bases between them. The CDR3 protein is CASSYRPAGAQYF. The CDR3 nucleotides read TGTGCCAGCAGCTACCGACCTGCTGGGGCGCAGTATTTT. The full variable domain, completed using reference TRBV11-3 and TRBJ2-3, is EAGVVQSPRYKIIEKKQPVAFWCNPISGHNTLYWYLQNLGQGPELLIRYENEEAVDDSQLPKDRFSAERLKGVDSTLKIQPAELGDSAVYLCASSYRPAGAQYFGPGTRLTVL.

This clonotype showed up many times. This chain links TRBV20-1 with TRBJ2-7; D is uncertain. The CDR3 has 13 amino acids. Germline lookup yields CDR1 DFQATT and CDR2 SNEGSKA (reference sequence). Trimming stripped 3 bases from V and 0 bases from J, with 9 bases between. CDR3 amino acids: CSARVGNSYEQYF. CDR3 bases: TGCAGTGCTAGGGTCGGAAACTCCTACGAGCAGTACTTC.

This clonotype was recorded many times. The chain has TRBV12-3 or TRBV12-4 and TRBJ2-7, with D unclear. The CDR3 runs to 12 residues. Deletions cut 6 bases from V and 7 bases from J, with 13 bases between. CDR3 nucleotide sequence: TGTGCCAGCAGCCCAGGAATTAGGGAGCAGTACTTC. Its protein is CASSPGIREQYF.

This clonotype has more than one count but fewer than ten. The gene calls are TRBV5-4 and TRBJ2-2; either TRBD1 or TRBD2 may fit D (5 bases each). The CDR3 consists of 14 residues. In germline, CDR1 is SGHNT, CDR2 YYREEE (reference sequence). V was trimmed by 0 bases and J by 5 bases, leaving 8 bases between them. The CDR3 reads CASSLGGGTGELFF. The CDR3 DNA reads TGTGCCAGCAGCTTGGGGGGCGGGACCGGGGAGCTGTTTTTT.

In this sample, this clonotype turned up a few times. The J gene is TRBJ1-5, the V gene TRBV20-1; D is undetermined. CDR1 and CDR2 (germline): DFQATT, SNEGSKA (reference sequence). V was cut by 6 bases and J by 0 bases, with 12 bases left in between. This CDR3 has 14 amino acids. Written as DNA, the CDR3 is TGCAGTGCAGGAGGGCAGTATAGCAATCAGCCCCAGCATTTT. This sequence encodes CSAGGQYSNQPQHF.

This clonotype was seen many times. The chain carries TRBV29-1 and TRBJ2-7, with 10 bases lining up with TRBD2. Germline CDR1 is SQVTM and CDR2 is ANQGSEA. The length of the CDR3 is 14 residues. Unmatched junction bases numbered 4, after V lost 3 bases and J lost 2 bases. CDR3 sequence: CSVDVAGGAYEQYF. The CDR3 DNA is TGCAGCGTTGATGTAGCGGGAGGAGCCTACGAGCAGTACTTC.

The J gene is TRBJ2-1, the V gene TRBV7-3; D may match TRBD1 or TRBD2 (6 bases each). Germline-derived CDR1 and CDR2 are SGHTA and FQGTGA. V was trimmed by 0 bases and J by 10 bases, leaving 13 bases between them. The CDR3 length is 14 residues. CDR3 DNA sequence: TGTGCCAGCAGCTTAACCGGAGGGGGGTACGAGCAGTTCTTC. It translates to CASSLTGGGYEQFF. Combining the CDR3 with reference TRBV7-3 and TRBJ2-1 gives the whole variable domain GAGVSQTPSNKVTEKGKYVELRCDPISGHTALYWYRQSLGQGPEFLIYFQGTGAADDSGLPNDRFFAVRPEGSVSTLKIQRTERGDSAVYLCASSLTGGGYEQFFGPGTRLTVL.